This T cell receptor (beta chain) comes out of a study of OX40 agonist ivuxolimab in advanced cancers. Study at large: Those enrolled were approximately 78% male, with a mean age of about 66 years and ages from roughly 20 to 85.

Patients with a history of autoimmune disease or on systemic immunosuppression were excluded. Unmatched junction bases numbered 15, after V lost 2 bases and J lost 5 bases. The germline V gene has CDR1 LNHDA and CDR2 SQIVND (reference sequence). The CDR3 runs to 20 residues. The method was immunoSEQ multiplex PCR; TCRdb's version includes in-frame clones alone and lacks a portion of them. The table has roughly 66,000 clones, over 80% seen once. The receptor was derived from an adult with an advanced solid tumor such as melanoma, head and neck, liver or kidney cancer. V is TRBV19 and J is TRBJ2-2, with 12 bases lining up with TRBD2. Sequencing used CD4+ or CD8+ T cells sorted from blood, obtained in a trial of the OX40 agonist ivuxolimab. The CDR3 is CASSITRLAGVGRWTGELFF. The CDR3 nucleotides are TGTGCCAGTAGTATAACCCGACTAGCGGGAGTAGGTCGATGGACCGGGGAGCTGTTTTTT.